Each of the 13 T cell receptor beta chains below was sequenced from the same sample in a study of cytomegalovirus exposure and HLA in healthy donors. Primers: 60 Vbeta forward and 13 Jbeta reverse. Assay used: immunoSEQ multiplex PCR; TCRdb lists only in-frame clones, some missing. The top ten clones hold about 6% of a sample with over 200,000 clones, more than 75% of them seen once. Specimen: PBMCs. These receptor sequences come from a man in his forties or fifties in good health and CMV-seropositive.

The gene calls are TRBV5-1 and TRBJ2-1; no clear D. There are 13 residues in the CDR3. V was clipped by 4 bases and J by 3 bases, with 8 bases between them. Germline loops: CDR1 SGHRS, CDR2 YFSETQ. This CDR3 reads CASSVDGYNEQFF. CDR3 in DNA: TGCGCCAGCAGCGTGGACGGCTACAATGAGCAGTTCTTC.

J is TRBJ2-1 and V is TRBV4-1; D may be TRBD1 (6 bases). Germline-derived CDR1 and CDR2 are MGHRA and YSYEKL. The germline V and J ends were trimmed by 3 bases and 0 bases, with 15 bases remaining between them. This CDR3 region has 17 residues. The CDR3 DNA sequence: TGCGCCAGCAGCCAGCCGAAGACAGGAAGCTCCTACAATGAGCAGTTCTTC. Translated: CASSQPKTGSSYNEQFF.

V gene TRBV2 combines with J gene TRBJ1-5; maybe TRBD1 (6 bases). The CDR3 contains 15 residues. Germline V gene data show CDR1 as SNHLY and CDR2 as FYNNEI. V was trimmed by 5 bases and J by 0 bases, leaving 11 bases between them. Here the CDR3 reads CASSQQGHSNQPQHF. The CDR3 bases are TGTGCCAGCAGTCAACAGGGTCATAGCAATCAGCCCCAGCATTTT.

The chain employs TRBV5-1 and TRBJ2-5; possible D gene TRBD1, 5 bases. The V end lost 0 bases, the J end lost 3 bases, and 9 bases lay between the germline ends. The CDR3 runs to 14 residues. Germline lookup yields CDR1 SGHRS and CDR2 YFSETQ. CDR3 loop: CASSLAGKEETQYF. CDR3 DNA sequence: TGCGCCAGCAGCTTGGCAGGGAAAGAAGAGACCCAGTACTTC.

The chain joins TRBV9 to TRBJ1-4; 8 bases line up with TRBD1. The J segment lost 4 bases and the V segment lost 4 bases, leaving 6 bases of the junction unmatched. This CDR3 contains 15 residues. Germline V gene lookup returns CDR1 SGDLS and CDR2 YYNGEE. CDR3: CASSPRDRSNEKLFF. CDR3 bases: TGTGCCAGCAGCCCCCGGGACAGGAGTAATGAAAAACTGTTTTTT.

The V call is TRBV7-8, the J call TRBJ2-1; 10 positions match TRBD2. Trimming removed 2 bases from V and 5 bases from J; junction bases left unmatched: 0. This CDR3 has 14 residues. CDR1 and CDR2 from the germline V gene are SGHVS and FQNEAQ. The chain's CDR3 is CASSLLAGDNEQFF. The DNA of the CDR3 is TGTGCCAGCAGCTTACTAGCGGGAGACAATGAGCAGTTCTTC. The variable domain in full, completed from reference TRBV7-8 and TRBJ2-1, reads GAGVSQSPRYKVAKRGQDVALRCDPISGHVSLFWYQQALGQGPEFLTYFQNEAQLDKSGLPSDRFFAERPEGSVSTLKIQRTQQEDSAVYLCASSLLAGDNEQFFGPGTRLTVL.

The V gene is TRBV5-4, the J gene TRBJ2-5, with 7 bases identical to TRBD2. Per the germline V gene, CDR1 is SGHNT and CDR2 is YYREEE (reference sequence). The CDR3 covers 13 residues. The V and J ends lost 6 bases and 5 bases, in that order; junction bases with no gene match: 7. CDR3 bases: TGTGCCAGCAAGTCCCAGGGAGGGGAGACCCAGTACTTC. Translation: CASKSQGGETQYF.

This clone appeared a single time. The CDR3 region has the DNA TGTGCCAGCAATTCCGAGGGCCTCTATGGCTACACCTTC. This sequence encodes CASNSEGLYGYTF. The chain couples TRBV6-6 to TRBJ1-2; no firm D call. This CDR3 spans 13 amino acids. Between the trimmed V and J ends, which lost 7 bases and 4 bases, there was a span of 13 bases. Germline V CDR1 and CDR2: MNHNY, SVGAGI (reference sequence).

In DNA, the CDR3 is TGTGCCTGGAGTGTAGTAGGGAGGGGAAGCCAAGAGACCCAGTACTTC. Residues: CAWSVVGRGSQETQYF. This sequence joins TRBV30 and TRBJ2-5, with TRBD2 matching 7 bases. The CDR3 has 16 amino acids. Germline CDR1 reads GTSNPN; CDR2 reads SVGIG (reference sequence). V shed 0 bases, J shed 1 base, and the junction held 8 bases outside the gene matches.

The chain recombines TRBV5-6 with TRBJ1-3; 7 nucleotides match TRBD1. Germline CDR1 reads SGHDT; CDR2 reads YYEEEE. The CDR3 is 19 amino acids. Trimming at V came to 4 bases and at J to 0 bases, leaving 16 bases not matched to a gene. This CDR3 is CASSILLRDSRYSGNTIYF. In DNA, the CDR3 is TGTGCCAGCAGCATCCTTTTGCGGGACAGCCGTTACTCTGGAAACACCATATATTTT.

This chain joins TRBV6-4 and TRBJ2-2; D may be TRBD2 (5 bases). V lost 4 bases to trimming and J lost 6 bases, with 12 bases between them. Germline-derived CDR1 and CDR2 are MRHNA and SNTAGT. The CDR3 covers 14 residues. DNA of the CDR3: TGTGCCAGCAGTGTCCTAGCTGGGTCCGGGGAGCTGTTTTTT. Amino acids: CASSVLAGSGELFF.

The CDR3 spells CASSPGLAGVAETQYF. For the CDR3, the DNA is TGCGCCAGCAGCCCTGGACTAGCGGGAGTGGCAGAGACCCAGTACTTC. The chain uses TRBV5-1 and TRBJ2-5; 13 positions match TRBD2. The CDR3 loop spans 16 amino acids. Germline loops: CDR1 SGHRS, CDR2 YFSETQ. Unmatched junction bases numbered 7, after V lost 4 bases and J lost 4 bases.

The chain combines TRBV7-6 with TRBJ2-3, with 7 bases lining up with TRBD1. The junction had 6 bases not matched to a gene; V was cut back by 0 bases and J by 0 bases. The CDR3 loop spans 17 amino acids. Germline V gene lookup returns CDR1 SGHVS and CDR2 FNYEAQ. CDR3 bases: TGTGCCAGCAGCTTAGCGAGACAGGGCTTGAGCACAGATACGCAGTATTTT. As protein: CASSLARQGLSTDTQYF.